This T cell receptor (beta chain) is drawn from a study of blood T cell repertoires in COVID-19. Study overall: Researchers got acute and convalescent COVID-19 samples from the United States, Italy and Spain. PBMCs, B-cell-depleted T cells, or T cells were the source of the cDNA or gDNA that made up the material.

Authors' methods: Quantification of nucleated cells was approximated via reference gene primer amplification. The data were produced by immunoSEQ multiplex PCR, yet TCRdb's version contains in-frame clones alone and is incomplete. V, J and clone size are those of that table, while D and trimming were read from the DNA. Among some 200,000 clones listed, about 89% were seen once. Germline-derived CDR1 and CDR2 are LGHNA and YSLEER. V lost 3 bases to trimming and J lost 11 bases; unmatched junction nucleotides: 6. CDR3 length equals 12 residues. The TCR originated in a man in his 70s with acute or convalescent COVID-19. The specimen was peripheral blood. The chain links TRBV4-3 to TRBJ1-1, with TRBD1 matching over 7 bases. For the CDR3, the DNA is TGCGCCAGCAGCCACCTCGACAGGGCGGCTTTCTTT. This encodes CASSHLDRAAFF.